This T cell receptor (beta chain) was observed in a study of shared clonotypes between healthy human individuals. Study-wide findings and caveats: Among a few donors, approximately 5% of naive CD4 clonotypes were found in common.

Comments on this clone: As yet, its antigen is unknown.

Running of the assay took place at deep level. Genomic DNA of each subset was evenly split across several immunoSEQ plates. Assay used: immunoSEQ multiplex PCR; TCRdb lists only in-frame clones, some missing. The table shows about 2.1 million clones, with about 92% occurring only once. The CDR3 covers 14 residues. Germline V lookup: CDR1 SGHAT, CDR2 FQNNGV. Trimming took 4 bases from V and 5 from J; bases not matched to a gene: 7. It was CD45RO-negative cells, positively selected for CCR7, that made up naive CD8 cells, with terminally differentiated effector memory CD45RA+ cells excluded. This receptor was taken from a man younger than 35 in good health. Some clones in this sample may be carry-over from other donors' samples. Material for sequencing was naive CD8+ T cells from PBMCs. The V and J genes are TRBV11-2 and TRBJ2-7, with 8 bases identical to TRBD2. The CDR3 reads CASSSPGGVHEQYF. For the CDR3, the DNA is TGTGCCAGCAGCTCCCCCGGGGGGGTCCACGAGCAGTACTTC.